This T cell receptor (beta chain) came from a study of blood T cell repertoires in COVID-19 (dated by TCRdb to 2018 to 2020). For the wider study: The collaborator samples originated in the United States, Italy and Spain and spanned the acute and convalescent phases of COVID-19. The prospective study material was composed of cDNA or gDNA derived from T cells, B-cell-depleted T cells, or PBMCs. The dataset comprised deeply sampled blood TCRbeta repertoires from subjects exposed to, actively infected with, or recovered from COVID-19. The repertoires were released in a freely available public database intended as a resource for research on the immune response to SARS-CoV-2. Samples were obtained from the ongoing ImmuneRACE study (first 160 participants) and from approximately 1,200 subjects provided by 6 global collaborators. Nearly every sample came with metadata listing a de-identified subject ID, COVID-19 status, age in years and sex. Where available, HLA class I and class II types were obtained from metadata supplied by the sample provider rather than from assay-based typing.

TCRbeta CDR3 regions were amplified from genomic DNA by means of the immunoSEQ Assay, a bias-controlled multiplex PCR. The study's processing was this. Within the assay, amplification of reference gene primers was used to estimate how many nucleated cells each sample contained. To quantify the absolute abundance of each unique TCRbeta CDR3 rearrangement, sequence reads were collapsed and filtered. For each sample, productive Simpson clonality was calculated as the square root of Simpson's diversity index over productive rearrangements. TCRdb stores this immuneACCESS table with in-frame sequences only. Part of the clones is absent; in the studies checked, under half of the shortfall reflects unresolved V genes, and no reason is known for the rest. V and J calls and clone size follow that table, whereas D and trimming were derived from the DNA. This sample gives 140,000 or so clones in total; around 87% of them show up just once. The ten largest clones take up 11% of the sample.

Enrolling through a virtual design, the prospective study's participants ranged in age from roughly 18 to 100 years and lived across 20 to 30 United States geographic areas. In the prospective study, participants were assigned to cohorts based on the clinical history participants reported in a screening survey and a study questionnaire. ImmuneRACE Cohort 3 recovered participants were defined by two consecutive negative NP/OP PCR tests, healthcare professional clearance, or symptom resolution. Mobile phlebotomists in the prospective study collected whole blood, serum and a nasopharyngeal or oropharyngeal swab from every participant. Over a roughly 2-month period, participants in the prospective study had the option of providing additional blood draws and questionnaires. Before DNA extraction, blood samples from the prospective study were shipped at room temperature or frozen. The investigation overall reported the following: How much clinical and demographic metadata was included differed by source and by participant, and the metadata was provided uncurated.

As regards this clone: What this receptor recognizes is not known. Within one base of it there is no much larger clone, and no base qualities were kept.

The CDR3 sequence holds 15 residues, the cysteine and phenylalanine included. This entry keeps only the CDR3 DNA: 45 bases, framed from base 1. The germline V gene sets CDR1 to SGHRS and CDR2 to YFSETQ. V has 2 bases trimmed and J has 4 bases trimmed; junction bases matching no gene number 5. The chain is made from TRBV5-1 and TRBJ1-4, and 7 junctional nucleotides match TRBD1. Sequencing was performed on PBMCs or T cells enriched from blood (not recorded which). The clonotype comes from a man in his sixties who had recovered from COVID-19. The nucleotides are TGCGCCAGCAGCTTACTGGGACAGAGTAATGAAAAACTGTTTTTT. Translated, it reads CASSLLGQSNEKLFF.